This T cell receptor beta chain was recorded in a study of beta chain features in type 1 diabetes. Study summary: Healthy donors resembled patients in age, gender and cell yields. The number of sorted cells examined across all samples was around 110 million.

As every portion of the isolated RNA was reverse transcribed, the sequencing read expressed TCRB transcripts. This table comes from immunoSEQ multiplex PCR, and its TCRdb copy is limited to in-frame clones, with some not included. The repertoire has fewer than 900,000 clones, 15% to 20% of them found once; the top ten carry 0.02% to 0.025%. The CDR3 runs to 14 residues. The V end lost 2 bases, the J end lost 6 bases, and 11 bases lay between the germline ends. Germline V gives CDR1 SGHTA, CDR2 FQGNSA. Sequenced: naive CD4+ T cells from blood. The chain has TRBV7-2 and TRBJ2-1, with a tentative D call TRBD2 (6 bases). The source is a young woman in good health. CDR3 residues: CASSLRGKGNEQFF. CDR3 nucleotides: TGTGCCAGCAGCTTACGGGGGAAGGGCAATGAGCAGTTCTTC.